The rows below give T cell receptor beta chains drawn from one sample of a study of blood T cell repertoires in COVID-19. TCRdb's copy holds only in-frame clones and misses some; the assay was immunoSEQ multiplex PCR. The sample consists of some 300,000 clones, around 90% of them appearing once. The sequencing input was PBMCs or T cells enriched from blood (not recorded which). These receptors all come from a woman aged 30 to 39 who had recovered from COVID-19. The CDR3 runs from the conserved cysteine through the conserved F or W. The order of the fields is clone size, CDR3 length, J gene, D gene, V gene, CDR3 protein, CDR3 DNA. D genes are given only for firm matches. Where a row states a size, it is once, few, many or the class of an expanded clone; other rows omit it.

>-|16|TRBJ1-2|-|TRBV28
CASSFQGSESNYGYTF
TGTGCCAGCAGTTTTCAGGGCTCTGAATCTAACTATGGCTACACCTTC
>-|16|TRBJ2-7|TRBD2|TRBV5-1
CASSIEGRGRIGEQYF
TGCGCCAGCAGCATTGAGGGCCGCGGGAGAATCGGCGAGCAGTACTTC
>-|15|TRBJ2-5|TRBD2|TRBV24-1
CATSDSRTSGETQYF
TGTGCCACCAGTGATTCAAGGACTAGCGGGGAGACCCAGTACTTC
>-|17|TRBJ1-2|-|TRBV24-1
CATSDILREGYSYGYTF
TGTGCCACCAGTGATATCCTCAGGGAAGGGTACAGCTATGGCTACACCTTC
>-|14|TRBJ2-1|TRBD1|TRBV19
CASTPTGTLNEQFF
TGTGCCAGTACCCCGACAGGGACCCTCAATGAGCAGTTCTTC
>-|17|TRBJ2-1|-|TRBV4-3
CASSQVSGFYSYNEQFF
TGCGCCAGCAGCCAAGTGTCGGGGTTCTACTCCTACAATGAGCAGTTCTTC
>-|14|TRBJ1-4|-|TRBV10-3
CAISDRTVNEKLFF
TGTGCCATCAGTGACCGAACAGTTAATGAAAAACTGTTTTTT
>-|13|TRBJ1-3|-|TRBV2
CASHTFPGNTIYF
TGTGCCAGCCACACATTCCCTGGAAACACCATATATTTT
>-|12|TRBJ2-7|-|TRBV6-2/TRBV6-3
CASSALPYEQYF
TGTGCCAGCAGTGCCCTACCCTACGAGCAGTACTTC
>-|15|TRBJ1-3|-|TRBV10-2
CASRGTASAGNTIYF
TGCGCCAGCAGAGGAACAGCCTCGGCTGGAAACACCATATATTTT
>-|17|TRBJ1-5|TRBD1|TRBV28
CASAAGRGFYSNQPQHF
TGTGCCAGCGCGGCCGGCAGGGGGTTTTATAGCAATCAGCCCCAGCATTTT
>-|13|TRBJ2-5|TRBD2|TRBV12-3/TRBV12-4
CASSPAGGQTQYF
TGTGCCAGCAGTCCAGCGGGGGGCCAGACCCAGTACTTC
>-|15|TRBJ1-2|-|TRBV27
CASSLSRGGAYGYTF
TGTGCCAGCAGTTTATCGAGGGGGGGCGCCTATGGCTACACCTTC
>-|14|TRBJ2-4|-|TRBV7-2
CASSLRTGFSFQYF
TGTGCCAGCAGCTTACGAACAGGGTTCTCGTTTCAGTACTTC
>few|16|TRBJ2-1|-|TRBV7-9
CASSLAPPSSYNEQFF
TGTGCCAGCAGCTTAGCGCCACCCAGCTCCTACAATGAGCAGTTCTTC
>-|14|TRBJ1-2|-|TRBV5-4
CASSLWTANYGYTF
TGTGCCAGCAGCTTGTGGACAGCTAACTATGGCTACACCTTC
>-|14|TRBJ1-1|-|TRBV27
CASSLRGINTEAFF
TGTGCCAGCAGTTTGAGGGGGATTAACACTGAAGCTTTCTTT
>-|15|TRBJ2-3|TRBD2|TRBV5-1
CASSPERTSLESQYF
TGCGCCAGCAGCCCAGAACGGACTAGCCTTGAGTCGCAGTATTTT
>-|18|TRBJ1-6|-|TRBV3-1/TRBV3-2
CASSGARNLPPYNSPLHF
TGTGCCAGCAGCGGGGCCAGGAACCTTCCCCCCTATAATTCACCCCTCCACTTT
>-|10|TRBJ1-1|-|TRBV6-5
CASQDTEAFF
TGTGCCAGCCAGGACACTGAAGCTTTCTTT
>-|14|TRBJ2-7|-|TRBV23-1
CASSQSRRGYEQYF
TGCGCCAGCAGTCAATCGAGGAGGGGCTACGAGCAGTACTTC
>-|15|TRBJ2-1|TRBD2|TRBV7-3
CASSLRLAEHNEQFF
TGTGCCAGCAGCTTAAGACTAGCGGAACACAATGAGCAGTTCTTC
>-|18|TRBJ1-1|-|TRBV3-1/TRBV3-2
CASSPLYAAGAMNTEAFF
TGTGCCAGCAGCCCCCTATACGCGGCAGGGGCAATGAACACTGAAGCTTTCTTT
>-|14|TRBJ1-6|-|TRBV6-5
CASVGGTPNSPLHF
TGTGCCAGCGTTGGAGGGACCCCAAATTCACCCCTCCACTTT
>once|15|TRBJ1-1|TRBD1|TRBV24-1
CATSDPRTGNTEAFF
TGTGCCACCAGTGATCCCCGGACAGGGAACACTGAAGCTTTCTTT
>-|14|TRBJ2-5|-|TRBV25-1
CASSVGAGRETQYF
TGTGCCAGCAGTGTTGGGGCCGGTAGAGAGACCCAGTACTTC
>once|17|TRBJ1-1|TRBD1|TRBV5-6
CASSLLRTGFGVTEAFF
TGTGCCAGCAGCTTGCTCCGGACAGGGTTTGGAGTCACTGAAGCTTTCTTT
>-|12|TRBJ1-1|TRBD1|TRBV12-3/TRBV12-4
CASSGTGLEAFF
TGTGCCAGCAGTGGGACAGGGTTGGAAGCTTTCTTT
>-|15|TRBJ1-2|-|TRBV19
CASSPTPQGLGGYTF
TGTGCCAGTAGCCCAACCCCCCAGGGGCTGGGCGGCTACACCTTC
>-|14|TRBJ1-2|-|TRBV27
CASSSLWGGYGYTF
TGTGCCAGCAGTTCCTTATGGGGGGGCTATGGCTACACCTTC
>-|13|TRBJ2-1|-|TRBV11-3
CAIGKSSYNEQFF
TGTGCTATCGGGAAAAGCTCCTACAATGAGCAGTTCTTC
>-|13|TRBJ2-7|TRBD1|TRBV24-1
CATSDNRGREQYF
TGTGCCACCAGTGACAACAGGGGGCGAGAGCAGTACTTC
>-|13|TRBJ2-1|TRBD1|TRBV6-5
CAISRTGFNEQFF
TGTGCCATTTCTAGGACAGGGTTCAATGAGCAGTTCTTC
>-|15|TRBJ2-1|-|TRBV19
CASSMPGNGYNEQFF
TGTGCCAGTAGTATGCCCGGGAACGGCTACAATGAGCAGTTCTTC
>-|14|TRBJ2-3|-|TRBV12-5
CASGPRLHTDTQYF
TGTGCTAGTGGTCCGAGACTCCACACAGATACGCAGTATTTT
>-|14|TRBJ2-3|-|TRBV4-1
CASSHTGALDTQYF
TGCGCCAGCAGCCATACCGGAGCTTTAGATACGCAGTATTTT
>-|12|TRBJ2-4|-|TRBV2
CASSGLVNIQYF
TGTGCCAGCAGTGGGCTAGTAAACATTCAGTACTTC
>-|13|TRBJ1-1|TRBD1|TRBV2
CASGRTGNTEAFF
TGTGCCAGCGGGCGGACAGGGAACACTGAAGCTTTCTTT
>-|16|TRBJ2-1|-|TRBV5-1
CASSPGVGGAYNEQFF
TGCGCCAGCAGTCCGGGAGTTGGCGGGGCCTACAATGAGCAGTTCTTC
>-|16|TRBJ2-1|-|TRBV21-1
CASSKGTSGRAHEQFF
TGTGCCAGCAGCAAAGGCACTAGCGGGAGGGCCCATGAGCAGTTCTTC
>-|14|TRBJ2-1|-|TRBV7-2
CASSPPGAYNEQFF
TGTGCCAGCAGCCCCCCGGGAGCCTACAATGAGCAGTTCTTC
>-|16|TRBJ1-6|-|TRBV5-6
CASSPLGERRTSPLHF
TGTGCCAGCAGCCCTTTAGGAGAGCGAAGAACTTCACCCCTCCACTTT
>-|14|TRBJ1-1|TRBD1|TRBV3-1/TRBV3-2
CASSQQTGGTEAFF
TGTGCCAGCAGCCAACAAACAGGGGGCACTGAAGCTTTCTTT
>-|11|TRBJ2-7|-|TRBV3-1/TRBV3-2
CASSQAGEQYF
TGTGCCAGCAGCCAAGCGGGAGAGCAGTACTTC
>-|16|TRBJ1-2|TRBD1|TRBV9
CASSVGSRGPSYGYTF
TGTGCCAGCAGCGTAGGATCTAGGGGGCCGAGCTATGGCTACACCTTC
>-|15|TRBJ1-1|TRBD1|TRBV27
CASSNGQAVNTEAFF
TGTGCCAGCAGTAACGGACAGGCGGTGAACACTGAAGCTTTCTTT
>-|17|TRBJ2-3|TRBD1|TRBV19
CASSLWSSQGASDTQYF
TGTGCCAGTAGTCTCTGGAGTAGTCAGGGGGCGTCAGATACGCAGTATTTT
>-|15|TRBJ1-2|-|TRBV3-1/TRBV3-2
CASSQDVRTAYGYTF
TGTGCCAGCAGCCAAGATGTCCGGACAGCCTATGGCTACACCTTC
>-|14|TRBJ2-1|-|TRBV2
CASSASGSYNEQFF
TGTGCCAGCAGTGCCAGCGGCTCCTACAATGAGCAGTTCTTC
>-|14|TRBJ2-7|-|TRBV6-1
CASSEVGGIGEQYF
TGTGCCAGCAGTGAAGTCGGCGGGATAGGGGAGCAGTACTTC
>once|16|TRBJ2-5|-|TRBV5-1
CASSPTEVGGGETQYF
TGCGCCAGCAGCCCAACTGAAGTGGGAGGAGGTGAGACCCAGTACTTC
>-|14|TRBJ1-1|-|TRBV28
CASSFITRPARAFF
TGTGCCAGCAGTTTTATCACTCGGCCGGCGAGGGCTTTCTTT